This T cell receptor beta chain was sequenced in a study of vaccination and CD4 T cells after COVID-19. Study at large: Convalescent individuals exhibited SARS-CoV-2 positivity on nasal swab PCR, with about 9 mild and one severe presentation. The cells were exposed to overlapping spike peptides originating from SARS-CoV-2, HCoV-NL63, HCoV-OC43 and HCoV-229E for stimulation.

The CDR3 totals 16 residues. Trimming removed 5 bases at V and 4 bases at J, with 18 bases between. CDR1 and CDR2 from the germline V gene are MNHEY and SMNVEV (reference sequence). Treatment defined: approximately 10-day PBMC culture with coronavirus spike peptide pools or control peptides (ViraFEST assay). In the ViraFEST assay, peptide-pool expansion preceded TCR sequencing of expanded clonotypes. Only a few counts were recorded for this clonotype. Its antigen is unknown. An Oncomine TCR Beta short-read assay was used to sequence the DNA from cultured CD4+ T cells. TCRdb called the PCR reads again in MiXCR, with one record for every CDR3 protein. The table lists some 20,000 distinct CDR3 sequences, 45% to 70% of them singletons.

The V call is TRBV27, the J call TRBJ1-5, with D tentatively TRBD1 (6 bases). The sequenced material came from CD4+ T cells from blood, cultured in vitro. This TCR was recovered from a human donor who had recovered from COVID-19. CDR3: CASSPLGGGGNQPQHF. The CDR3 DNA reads TGTGCCAGCAGTCCACTAGGGGGGGGCGGGAATCAGCCCCAGCATTTT.